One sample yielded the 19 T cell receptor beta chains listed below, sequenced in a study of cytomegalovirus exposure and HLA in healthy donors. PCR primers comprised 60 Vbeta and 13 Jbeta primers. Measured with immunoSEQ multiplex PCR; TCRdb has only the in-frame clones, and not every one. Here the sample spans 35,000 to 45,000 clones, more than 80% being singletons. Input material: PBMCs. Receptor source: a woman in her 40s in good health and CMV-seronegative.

The CDR3 DNA reads as TGTGCCACCAGCAGAGTCGACAGGGGCCCTCACTACAATGAGCAGTTCTTC. Protein: CATSRVDRGPHYNEQFF. The J gene is TRBJ2-1, the V gene TRBV15; 8 nucleotides line up with TRBD1. This CDR3 is built from 17 residues. V dropped 1 base and J dropped 3; count of bases not matched to a gene: 8. The germline V gene has CDR1 LNHNV and CDR2 YYDKDF (reference sequence).

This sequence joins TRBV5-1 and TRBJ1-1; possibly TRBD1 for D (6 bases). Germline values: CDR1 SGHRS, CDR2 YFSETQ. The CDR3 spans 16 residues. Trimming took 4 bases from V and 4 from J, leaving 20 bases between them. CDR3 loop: CASSRTEGGGSTEAFF. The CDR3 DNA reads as TGCGCCAGCAGCCGAACCGAGGGGGGGGGTAGCACTGAAGCTTTCTTT.

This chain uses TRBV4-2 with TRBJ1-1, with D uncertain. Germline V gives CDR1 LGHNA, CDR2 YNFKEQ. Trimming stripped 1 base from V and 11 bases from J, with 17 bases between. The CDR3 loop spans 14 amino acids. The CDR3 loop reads CASSQVTGESLAFF. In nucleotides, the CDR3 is TGTGCCAGCAGCCAAGTGACGGGAGAGAGCCTGGCTTTCTTT.

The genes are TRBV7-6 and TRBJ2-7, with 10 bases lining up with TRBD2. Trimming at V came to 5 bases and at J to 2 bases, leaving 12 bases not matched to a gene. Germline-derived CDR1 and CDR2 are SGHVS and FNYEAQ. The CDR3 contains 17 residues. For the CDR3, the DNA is TGTGCCAGCAGCCCTTATAGCGGGGGGCCGATGACCTACGAGCAGTACTTC. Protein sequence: CASSPYSGGPMTYEQYF.

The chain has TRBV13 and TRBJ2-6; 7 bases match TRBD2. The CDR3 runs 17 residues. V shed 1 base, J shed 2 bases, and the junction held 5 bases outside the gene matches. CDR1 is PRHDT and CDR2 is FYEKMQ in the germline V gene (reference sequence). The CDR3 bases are TGTGCCAGCAGCTTAGTAGCCCGGGGGGCTGGGGCCAACGTCCTGACTTTC. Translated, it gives CASSLVARGAGANVLTF.

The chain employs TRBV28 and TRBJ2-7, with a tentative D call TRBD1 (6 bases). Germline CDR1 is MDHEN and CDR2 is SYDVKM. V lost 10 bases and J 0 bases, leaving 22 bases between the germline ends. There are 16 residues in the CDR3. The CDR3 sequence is CATHGQSSGSSYEQYV. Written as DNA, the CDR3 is TGTGCCACCCACGGACAGTCTAGTGGTAGCTCCTACGAGCAGTACGTC.

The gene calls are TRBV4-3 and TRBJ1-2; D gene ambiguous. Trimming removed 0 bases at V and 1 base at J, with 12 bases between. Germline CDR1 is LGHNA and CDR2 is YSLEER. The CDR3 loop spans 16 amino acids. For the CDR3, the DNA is TGCGCCAGCAGCCAAGATTTTCTCGGGGATAACTATGGCTACACCTTC. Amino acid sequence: CASSQDFLGDNYGYTF.

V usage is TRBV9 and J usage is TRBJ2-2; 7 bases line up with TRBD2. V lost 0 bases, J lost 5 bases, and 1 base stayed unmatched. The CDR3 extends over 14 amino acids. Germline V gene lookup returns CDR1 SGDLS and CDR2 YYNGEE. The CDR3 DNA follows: TGTGCCAGCAGCGTAGGGGGAGGGACCGGGGAGCTGTTTTTT. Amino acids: CASSVGGGTGELFF.

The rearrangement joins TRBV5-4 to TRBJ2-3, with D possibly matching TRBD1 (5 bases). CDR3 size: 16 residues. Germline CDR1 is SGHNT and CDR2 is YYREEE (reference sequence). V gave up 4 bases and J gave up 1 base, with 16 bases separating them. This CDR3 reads CASSLGHSRGTDTQYF. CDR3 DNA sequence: TGTGCCAGCAGCCTTGGACATTCACGGGGCACAGATACGCAGTATTTT. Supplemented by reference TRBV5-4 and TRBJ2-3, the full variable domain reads ETGVTQSPTHLIKTRGQQVTLRCSSQSGHNTVSWYQQALGQGPQFIFQYYREEENGRGNFPPRFSGLQFPNYSSELNVNALELDDSALYLCASSLGHSRGTDTQYFGPGTRLTVL.

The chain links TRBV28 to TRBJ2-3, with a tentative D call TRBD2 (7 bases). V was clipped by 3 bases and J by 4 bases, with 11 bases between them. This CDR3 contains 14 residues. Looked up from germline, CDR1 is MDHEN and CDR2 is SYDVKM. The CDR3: CASSLVRGPDTQYF. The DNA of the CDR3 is TGTGCCAGCAGTTTGGTGCGGGGGCCAGATACGCAGTATTTT.

CDR3 DNA: TGCAGTGCCCAACTAGCTTTTGAGCAGTTCTTC. It codes for CSAQLAFEQFF. J is TRBJ2-1 and V is TRBV20-1; the D gene is possibly TRBD2 (6 bases). The CDR3 totals 11 residues. Germline V gene data show CDR1 as DFQATT and CDR2 as SNEGSKA (reference sequence). V gave up 6 bases and J gave up 9 bases, with 12 bases separating them.

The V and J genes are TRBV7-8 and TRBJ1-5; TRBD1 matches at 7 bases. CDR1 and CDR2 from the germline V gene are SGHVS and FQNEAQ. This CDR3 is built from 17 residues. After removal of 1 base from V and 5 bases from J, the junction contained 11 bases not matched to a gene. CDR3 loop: CASSLVSGGKFDQPQHF. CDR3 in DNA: TGTGCCAGCAGCTTAGTTTCAGGGGGGAAGTTCGATCAGCCCCAGCATTTT.

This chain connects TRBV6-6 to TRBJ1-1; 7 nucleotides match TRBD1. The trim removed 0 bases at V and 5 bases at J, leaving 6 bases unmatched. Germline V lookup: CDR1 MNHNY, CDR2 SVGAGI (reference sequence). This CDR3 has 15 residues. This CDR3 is CASSYSIRGRTEAFF. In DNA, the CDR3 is TGTGCCAGCAGTTACTCGATAAGGGGGCGAACTGAAGCTTTCTTT.

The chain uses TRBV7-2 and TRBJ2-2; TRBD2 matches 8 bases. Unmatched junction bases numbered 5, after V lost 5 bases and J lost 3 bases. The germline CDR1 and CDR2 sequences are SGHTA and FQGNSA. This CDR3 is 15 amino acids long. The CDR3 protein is CASSPAGVDTGELFF. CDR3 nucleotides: TGTGCCAGCAGCCCAGCGGGGGTGGACACCGGGGAGCTGTTTTTT.

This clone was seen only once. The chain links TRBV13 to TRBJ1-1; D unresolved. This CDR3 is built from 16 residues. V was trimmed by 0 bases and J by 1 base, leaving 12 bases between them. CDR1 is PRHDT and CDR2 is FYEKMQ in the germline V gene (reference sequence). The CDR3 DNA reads TGTGCCAGCAGCTTAGGCCGTACACACGCGAACACTGAAGCTTTCTTT. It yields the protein CASSLGRTHANTEAFF.

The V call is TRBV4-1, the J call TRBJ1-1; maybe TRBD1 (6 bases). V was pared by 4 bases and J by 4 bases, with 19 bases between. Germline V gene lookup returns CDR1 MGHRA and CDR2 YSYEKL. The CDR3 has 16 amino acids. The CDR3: CASSLYPGHTVTEAFF. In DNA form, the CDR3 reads TGCGCCAGCAGCCTCTACCCGGGACACACAGTCACTGAAGCTTTCTTT.

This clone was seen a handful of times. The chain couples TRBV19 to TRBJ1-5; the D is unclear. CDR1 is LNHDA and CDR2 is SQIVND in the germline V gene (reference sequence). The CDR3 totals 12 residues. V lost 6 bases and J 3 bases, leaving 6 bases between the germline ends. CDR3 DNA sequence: TGTGCCAGTAGGGCATCCAATCAGCCCCAGCATTTT. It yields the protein CASRASNQPQHF.

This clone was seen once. The CDR3 protein is CASSPRAGSTYEQYF. DNA of the CDR3: TGTGCCAGCAGTCCCAGGGCAGGGTCAACCTACGAGCAGTACTTC. V and J are TRBV25-1 and TRBJ2-7; the D gene is possibly TRBD1 (5 bases). Germline lookup yields CDR1 MGHDK and CDR2 SYGVNS. The V end was cut by 5 bases, the J end by 2 bases, with 16 bases between. This CDR3 has 15 residues.

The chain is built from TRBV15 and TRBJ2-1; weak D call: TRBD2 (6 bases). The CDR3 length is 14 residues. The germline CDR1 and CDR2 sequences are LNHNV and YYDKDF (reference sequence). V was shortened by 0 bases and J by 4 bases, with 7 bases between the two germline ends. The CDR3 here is CATSRERGYNEQFF. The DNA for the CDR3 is TGTGCCACCAGCAGAGAGCGGGGTTACAATGAGCAGTTCTTC.